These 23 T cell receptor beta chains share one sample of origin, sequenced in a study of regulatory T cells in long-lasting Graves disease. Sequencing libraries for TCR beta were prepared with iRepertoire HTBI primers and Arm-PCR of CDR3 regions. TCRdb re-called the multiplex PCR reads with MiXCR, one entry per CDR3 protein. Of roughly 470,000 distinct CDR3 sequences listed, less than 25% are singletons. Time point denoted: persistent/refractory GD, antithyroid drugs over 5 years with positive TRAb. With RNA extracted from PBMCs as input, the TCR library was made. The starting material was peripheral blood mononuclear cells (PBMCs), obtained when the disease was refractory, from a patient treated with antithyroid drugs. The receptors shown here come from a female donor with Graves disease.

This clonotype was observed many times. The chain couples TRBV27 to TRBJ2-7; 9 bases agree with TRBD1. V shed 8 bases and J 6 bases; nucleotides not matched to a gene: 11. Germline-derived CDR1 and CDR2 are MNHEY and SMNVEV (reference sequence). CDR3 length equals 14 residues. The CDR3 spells CASRFGTGITEQYF. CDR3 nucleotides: TGTGCCAGCCGATTCGGGACAGGGATTACCGAGCAGTACTTC.

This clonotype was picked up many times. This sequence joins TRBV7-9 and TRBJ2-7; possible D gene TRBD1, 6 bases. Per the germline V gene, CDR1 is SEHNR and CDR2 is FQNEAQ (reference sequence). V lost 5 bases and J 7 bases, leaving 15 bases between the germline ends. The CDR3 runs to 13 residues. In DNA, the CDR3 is TGTGCCAGCAGCAGTCAGGACAGAGGAGAGCAGTACTTC. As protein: CASSSQDRGEQYF.

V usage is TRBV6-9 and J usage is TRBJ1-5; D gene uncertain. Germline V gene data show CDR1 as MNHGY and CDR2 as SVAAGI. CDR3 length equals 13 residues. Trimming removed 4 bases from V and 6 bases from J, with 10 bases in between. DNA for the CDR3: TGTGCCAGCAGTTCGTTTCCCGGTCAGCCCCAGCATTTT. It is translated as CASSSFPGQPQHF.

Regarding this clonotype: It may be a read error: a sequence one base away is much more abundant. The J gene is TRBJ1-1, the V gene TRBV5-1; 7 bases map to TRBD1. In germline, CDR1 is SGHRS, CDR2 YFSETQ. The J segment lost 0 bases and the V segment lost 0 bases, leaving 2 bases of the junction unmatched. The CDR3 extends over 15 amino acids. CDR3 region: CASSLGDSVNTEAFF. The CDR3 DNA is TGCGCCAGCAGCTTGGGGGACAGCGTGAACACTGAAGCTTTCTTT.

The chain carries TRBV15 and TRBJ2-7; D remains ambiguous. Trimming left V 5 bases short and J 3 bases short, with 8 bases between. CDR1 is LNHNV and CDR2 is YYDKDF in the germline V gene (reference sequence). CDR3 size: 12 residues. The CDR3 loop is CATSLGSYEQYF. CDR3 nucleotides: TGTGCCACCAGCTTAGGCAGCTACGAGCAGTACTTC. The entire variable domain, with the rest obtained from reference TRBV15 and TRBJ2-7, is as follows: DAMVIQNPRYQVTQFGKPVTLSCSQTLNHNVMYWYQQKSSQAPKLLFHYYDKDFNNEADTPDNFQSRRPNTSFCFLDIRSPGLGDTAMYLCATSLGSYEQYFGPGTRLTVT.

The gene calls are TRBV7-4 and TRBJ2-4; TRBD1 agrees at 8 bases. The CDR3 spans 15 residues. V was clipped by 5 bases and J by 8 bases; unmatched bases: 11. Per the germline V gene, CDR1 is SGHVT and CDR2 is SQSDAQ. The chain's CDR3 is CASSLEDAQGDIQYF. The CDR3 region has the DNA TGTGCCAGCAGCCTAGAAGATGCACAGGGGGACATTCAGTACTTC.

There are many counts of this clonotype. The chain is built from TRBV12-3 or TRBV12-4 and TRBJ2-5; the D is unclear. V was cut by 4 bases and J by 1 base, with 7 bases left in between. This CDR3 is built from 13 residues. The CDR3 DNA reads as TGTGCCAGCAGTTCCCCCGTCCAAGAGACCCAGTACTTC. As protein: CASSSPVQETQYF.

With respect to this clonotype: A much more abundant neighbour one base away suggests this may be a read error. CDR3 sequence: CATSDRTGELLF. The CDR3 region has the DNA TGTGCCACCAGTGACAGGACCGGGGAACTGCTTTTT. The J gene is TRBJ1-4, the V gene TRBV24-1, with D uncertain. This CDR3 spans 12 amino acids. The V gene's germline CDR1 is KGHDR and CDR2 SFDVKD.

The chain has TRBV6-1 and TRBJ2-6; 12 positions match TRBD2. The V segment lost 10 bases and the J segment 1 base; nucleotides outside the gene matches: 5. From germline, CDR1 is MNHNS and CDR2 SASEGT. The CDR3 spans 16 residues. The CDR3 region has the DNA TGTGCCACCAGACTAGCGGGAGCATCTGGGGCCAACGTCCTGACTTTC. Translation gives CATRLAGASGANVLTF.

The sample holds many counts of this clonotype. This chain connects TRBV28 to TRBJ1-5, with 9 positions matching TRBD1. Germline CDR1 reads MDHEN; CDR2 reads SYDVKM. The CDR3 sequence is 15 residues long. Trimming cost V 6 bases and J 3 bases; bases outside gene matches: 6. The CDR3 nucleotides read TGTGCCAGCAGGGAGGACAGGGGTCACAATCAGCCCCAGCATTTT. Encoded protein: CASREDRGHNQPQHF.

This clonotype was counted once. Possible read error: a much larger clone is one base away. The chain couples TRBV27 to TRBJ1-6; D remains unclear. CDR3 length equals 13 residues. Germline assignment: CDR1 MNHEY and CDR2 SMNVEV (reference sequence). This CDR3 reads CTSSPKLNSPLHF. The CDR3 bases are TGTACCAGCAGCCCAAAACTTAATTCACCCCTCCACTTT.

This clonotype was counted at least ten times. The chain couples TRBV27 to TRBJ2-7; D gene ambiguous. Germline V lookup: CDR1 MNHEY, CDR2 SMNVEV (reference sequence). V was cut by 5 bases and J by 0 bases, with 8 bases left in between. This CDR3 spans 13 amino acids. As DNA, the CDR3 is TGTGCCAGCAGTCTTCATAGCTCCTACGAGCAGTACTTC. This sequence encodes CASSLHSSYEQYF.

The CDR3 sequence is CASNTDGGRGDDYGYTF. DNA of the CDR3: TGTGCCAGCAATACGGACGGTGGCAGGGGCGATGACTATGGCTACACCTTC. This chain links TRBV6-1 with TRBJ1-2; D might be TRBD1 (6 bases). There are 17 residues in the CDR3. Trimming pared 7 bases from V and 3 bases from J, leaving 24 bases between. Germline V CDR1 and CDR2: MNHNS, SASEGT.

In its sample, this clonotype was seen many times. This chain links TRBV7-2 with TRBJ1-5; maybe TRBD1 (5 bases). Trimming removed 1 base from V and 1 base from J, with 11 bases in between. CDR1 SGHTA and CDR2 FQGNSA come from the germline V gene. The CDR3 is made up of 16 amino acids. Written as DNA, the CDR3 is TGTGCCAGCAGCTTAGTAGGAGGGGAGAGCAATCAGCCCCAGCATTTT. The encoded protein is CASSLVGGESNQPQHF.

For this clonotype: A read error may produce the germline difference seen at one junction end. The CDR3 DNA is TGTGCCAGCAGCCAGACAGGGGGTGGAGGTCCAACGGACACTAAAGCTTTCTTT. This codes for CASSQTGGGGPTDTKAFF. The V call is TRBV7-9, the J call TRBJ1-1, with 9 bases identical to TRBD1. Germline V gene lookup returns CDR1 SEHNR and CDR2 FQNEAQ (reference sequence). The CDR3 has 18 amino acids.

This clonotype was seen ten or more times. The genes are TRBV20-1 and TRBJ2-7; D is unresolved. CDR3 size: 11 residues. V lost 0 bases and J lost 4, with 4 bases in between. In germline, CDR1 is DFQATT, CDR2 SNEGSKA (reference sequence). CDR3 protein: CSARDGYEQYF. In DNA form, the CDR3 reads TGCAGTGCTAGAGACGGATACGAGCAGTACTTC.

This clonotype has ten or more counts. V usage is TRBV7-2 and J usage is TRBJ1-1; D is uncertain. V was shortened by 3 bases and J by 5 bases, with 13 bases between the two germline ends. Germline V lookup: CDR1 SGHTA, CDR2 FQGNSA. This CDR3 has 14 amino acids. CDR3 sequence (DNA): TGTGCCAGCAGCTTCAGTGGCAGGTCGACTGAAGCTTTCTTT. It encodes CASSFSGRSTEAFF. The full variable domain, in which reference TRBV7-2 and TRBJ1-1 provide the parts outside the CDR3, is GAGVSQSPSNKVTEKGKDVELRCDPISGHTALYWYRQSLGQGLEFLIYFQGNSAPDKSGLPSDRFSAERTGGSVSTLTIQRTQQEDSAVYLCASSFSGRSTEAFFGQGTRLTVV.

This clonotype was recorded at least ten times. The CDR3 reads CASSLALWTSGNLSYEQYF. CDR3 in DNA: TGTGCCAGCAGCTTAGCGCTGTGGACTAGCGGGAACCTCTCCTACGAGCAGTACTTC. The rearrangement links TRBV7-2 to TRBJ2-7, with 12 bases identical to TRBD2. Unmatched junction bases numbered 9, after V lost 0 bases and J lost 0 bases. The CDR3 is 19 residues long. Germline V gene sequence: CDR1 SGHTA, CDR2 FQGNSA.

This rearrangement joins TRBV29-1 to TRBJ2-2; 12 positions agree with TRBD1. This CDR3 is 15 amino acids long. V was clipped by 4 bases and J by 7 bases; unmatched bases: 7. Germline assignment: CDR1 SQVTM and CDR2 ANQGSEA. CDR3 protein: CSVGSGTGGGGELFF. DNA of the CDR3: TGCAGCGTTGGGTCCGGGACAGGGGGCGGCGGGGAGCTGTTTTTT.

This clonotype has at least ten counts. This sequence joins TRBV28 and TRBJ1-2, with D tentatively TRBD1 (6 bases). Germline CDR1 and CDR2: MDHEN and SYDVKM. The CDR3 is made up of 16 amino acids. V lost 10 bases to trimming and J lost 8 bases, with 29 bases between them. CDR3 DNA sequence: TGTGCCATCCTCTCGGGGGGGTTCGGGGGGCGCAGGGGCTACACCTTC. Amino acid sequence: CAILSGGFGGRRGYTF.

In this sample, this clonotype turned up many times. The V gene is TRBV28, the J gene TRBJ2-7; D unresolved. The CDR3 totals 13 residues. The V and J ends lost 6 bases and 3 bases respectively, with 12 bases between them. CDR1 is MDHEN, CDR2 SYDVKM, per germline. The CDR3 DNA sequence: TGTGCCAGCAGGATAGGTGTCAGCTACGAGCAGTACTTC. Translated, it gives CASRIGVSYEQYF.

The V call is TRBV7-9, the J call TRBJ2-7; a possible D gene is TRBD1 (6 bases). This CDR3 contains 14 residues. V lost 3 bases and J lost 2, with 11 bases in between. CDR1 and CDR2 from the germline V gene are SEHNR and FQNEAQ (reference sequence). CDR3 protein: CASSLWTVPYEQYF. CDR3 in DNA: TGTGCCAGCAGCTTGTGGACAGTACCCTACGAGCAGTACTTC.

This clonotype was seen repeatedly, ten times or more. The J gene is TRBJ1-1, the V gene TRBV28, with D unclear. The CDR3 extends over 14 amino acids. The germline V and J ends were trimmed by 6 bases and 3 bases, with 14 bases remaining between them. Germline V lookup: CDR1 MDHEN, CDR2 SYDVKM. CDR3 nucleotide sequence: TGTGCCAGCAGCCCGAGGGATATTCACACTGAAGCTTTCTTT. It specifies CASSPRDIHTEAFF.